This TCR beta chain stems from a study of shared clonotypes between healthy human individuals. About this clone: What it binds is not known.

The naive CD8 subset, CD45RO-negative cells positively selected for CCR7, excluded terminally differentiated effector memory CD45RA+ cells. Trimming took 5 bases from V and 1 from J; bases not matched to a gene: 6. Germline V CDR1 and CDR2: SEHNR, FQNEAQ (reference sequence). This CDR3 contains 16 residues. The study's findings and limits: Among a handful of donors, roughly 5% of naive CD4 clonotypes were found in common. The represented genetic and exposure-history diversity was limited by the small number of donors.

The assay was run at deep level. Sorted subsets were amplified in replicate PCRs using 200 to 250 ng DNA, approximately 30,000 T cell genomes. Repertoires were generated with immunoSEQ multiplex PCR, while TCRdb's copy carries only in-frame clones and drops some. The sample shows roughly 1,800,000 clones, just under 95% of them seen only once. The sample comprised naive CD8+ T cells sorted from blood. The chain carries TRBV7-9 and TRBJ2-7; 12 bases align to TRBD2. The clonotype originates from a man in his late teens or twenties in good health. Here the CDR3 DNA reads TGTGCCAGCAGCCGGACTAGCGGGATAGGGTCCTACGAGCAGTACTTC. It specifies CASSRTSGIGSYEQYF.